Listed here are 17 T cell receptor beta chains from one sample, sequenced in a study of T-cell memory formation after mild COVID-19. TCRdb re-analysed the 5' RACE reads in MiXCR, keeping a single row per CDR3 protein. Among more than 350,000 distinct CDR3 sequences listed, more than 15% were seen once. Sample: PBMCs or a T cell subset sorted from them (not recorded which). Every receptor here comes from a young man who had mild COVID-19 (a few samples of this study predate the infection). Cell type and time point are not known.

This clonotype came up a few times. The chain links TRBV11-2 to TRBJ2-3; D is possibly TRBD2 (7 bases). CDR3 length: 14 residues. The V end lost 3 bases, the J end lost 4 bases, and 11 bases lay between the germline ends. CDR1 is SGHAT and CDR2 is FQNNGV in the germline V gene. CDR3 sequence reads: CASSLGGRADTQYF. CDR3 sequence (DNA): TGTGCCAGCAGCTTGGGGGGGCGAGCAGATACGCAGTATTTT.

J is TRBJ2-2 and V is TRBV2; D is perhaps TRBD2 (5 bases). Trimming removed 5 bases at V and 0 bases at J, with 13 bases between. Per germline, CDR1 SNHLY and CDR2 FYNNEI. The CDR3 totals 16 residues. CDR3 DNA: TGTGCCAGCAGTCCCCTGGGAGCCGCGAACACCGGGGAGCTGTTTTTT. Its translation is CASSPLGAANTGELFF.

The gene calls are TRBV7-7 and TRBJ2-5, with 16 nucleotides matching TRBD2. The germline CDR1 and CDR2 sequences are SSHAT and FNYEAQ (reference sequence). J lost 2 bases, V lost 3 bases, and 3 bases had no gene match. The length of the CDR3 is 17 residues. CDR3 amino acids: CASSLGLAGGSQETQYF. Here the CDR3 DNA reads TGTGCCAGCAGCTTGGGACTAGCGGGGGGGAGTCAAGAGACCCAGTACTTC.

The chain has TRBV5-1 and TRBJ2-1; TRBD1 matches at 10 bases. The CDR3 is 17 residues long. Germline lookup yields CDR1 SGHRS and CDR2 YFSETQ. Trimming at V came to 0 bases and at J to 6 bases, leaving 9 bases not matched to a gene. CDR3 in DNA: TGCGCCAGCAGCTTGGCAACCCGGACAGGGGGAGGCAATGAGCAGTTCTTC. Encoded protein: CASSLATRTGGGNEQFF.

J is TRBJ2-4 and V is TRBV7-2; D is possibly TRBD1 or TRBD2 (5 bases each). This CDR3 is built from 13 residues. Between the trimmed V and J ends, which lost 3 bases and 6 bases, there was a span of 9 bases. Germline V gives CDR1 SGHTA, CDR2 FQGNSA. CDR3 coding DNA: TGTGCCAGCAGCTTGAGGGGTTCAAACATTCAGTACTTC. Its translation: CASSLRGSNIQYF.

A few counts support this clonotype. The chain links TRBV7-9 to TRBJ2-7; tentative D call: TRBD2 (6 bases). The ends were cut back, 5 bases at V and 5 bases at J, with 13 bases in the middle. This CDR3 has 13 amino acids. The germline gives CDR1 SEHNR, CDR2 FQNEAQ (reference sequence). The CDR3 loop is CASSGGVLDEQYF. CDR3 bases: TGTGCCAGCAGCGGCGGGGTGCTGGACGAGCAGTACTTC.

The sample holds a few counts of this clonotype. The chain has TRBV20-1 and TRBJ2-2; 13 bases line up with TRBD2. Per germline, CDR1 DFQATT and CDR2 SNEGSKA (reference sequence). This CDR3 has 21 residues. Trimming removed 2 bases from V and 1 base from J; junction bases left unmatched: 16. CDR3 sequence reads: CSARWDRAGLAGPQNTGELFF. In DNA form, the CDR3 reads TGCAGTGCTAGATGGGACAGGGCGGGACTAGCGGGACCCCAGAACACCGGGGAGCTGTTTTTT.

The table lists this clonotype with many counts. The CDR3, as DNA: TGCGCCAGCAGCTTGGAAAGGAGCACAGATACGCAGTATTTT. Amino acid sequence: CASSLERSTDTQYF. This chain links TRBV5-1 with TRBJ2-3; D remains ambiguous. The CDR3 has 14 residues. Germline V CDR1 and CDR2: SGHRS, YFSETQ. V lost 0 bases to trimming and J lost 0 bases, with 5 bases between them.

This clonotype was found many times. This sequence joins TRBV24-1 and TRBJ1-1; TRBD1 might be the D (6 bases). The length of the CDR3 is 13 residues. The germline V gene encodes CDR1 KGHDR and CDR2 SFDVKD. V gave up 5 bases and J gave up 5 bases, with 11 bases separating them. In nucleotides, the CDR3 is TGTGCCACCAGTGCAGGGGCGTATACTGAAGCTTTCTTT. This sequence encodes CATSAGAYTEAFF.

V gene TRBV6-6 combines with J gene TRBJ1-5; the D gene is possibly TRBD1 (6 bases). CDR1 MNHNY and CDR2 SVGAGI come from the germline V gene (reference sequence). Trimming took off 6 bases at V and 13 bases at J, with 13 bases between the two ends. This CDR3 is 11 amino acids long. The CDR3 coding sequence is TGTGCCAGCAGGGAATCAGGGGCGCAGCATTTT. It specifies CASRESGAQHF.

This clonotype was picked up a small number of times. The chain joins TRBV7-9 to TRBJ2-7; TRBD1 aligns across 9 bases. Germline V gene data show CDR1 as SEHNR and CDR2 as FQNEAQ (reference sequence). The CDR3 is 16 amino acids. V was clipped by 5 bases and J by 6 bases; unmatched bases: 14. CDR3 DNA: TGTGCCAGCAGCGCGAGGCAATTTGGGACAGGGAGCGAGCAGTACTTC. Protein: CASSARQFGTGSEQYF. The full variable domain, in which reference TRBV7-9 and TRBJ2-7 provide the parts outside the CDR3, is DTGVSQNPRHKITKRGQNVTFRCDPISEHNRLYWYRQTLGQGPEFLTYFQNEAQLEKSRLLSDRFSAERPKGSFSTLEIQRTEQGDSAMYLCASSARQFGTGSEQYFGPGTRLTVT.

This clonotype was seen a few times. V gene TRBV28 combines with J gene TRBJ2-2; D gene ambiguous. The CDR3 length is 15 residues. V was pared by 4 bases and J by 1 base, with 10 bases between. Germline assignment: CDR1 MDHEN and CDR2 SYDVKM. CDR3 in amino acids: CASSSPFGNTGELFF. Written as DNA, the CDR3 is TGTGCCAGCAGTTCGCCTTTCGGGAACACCGGGGAGCTGTTTTTT.

This clonotype was counted many times. The rearrangement uses TRBV5-1 and TRBJ2-7, with D maybe TRBD1 (5 bases). Between the trimmed V and J ends, which lost 5 bases and 6 bases, there was a span of 21 bases. CDR3 length equals 15 residues. CDR1 is SGHRS and CDR2 is YFSETQ in the germline V gene. The DNA for the CDR3 is TGCGCCAGCAGTCCTGGGGCCCTCAATTTAGGCGAGCAGTACTTC. Residues: CASSPGALNLGEQYF.

This clonotype was seen just once. V and J are TRBV11-2 and TRBJ2-7; perhaps D is TRBD1 or TRBD2 (6 bases each). Germline lookup yields CDR1 SGHAT and CDR2 FQNNGV. The V end lost 4 bases, the J end lost 4 bases, and 14 bases lay between the germline ends. The CDR3 is made up of 14 amino acids. The DNA for the CDR3 is TGTGCCAGCAGCTACGGGGAAGGGGGGTACGAGCAGTACTTC. It specifies CASSYGEGGYEQYF. The full variable domain, in which reference TRBV11-2 and TRBJ2-7 provide the parts outside the CDR3, is EAGVAQSPRYKIIEKRQSVAFWCNPISGHATLYWYQQILGQGPKLLIQFQNNGVVDDSQLPKDRFSAERLKGVDSTLKIQPAKLEDSAVYLCASSYGEGGYEQYFGPGTRLTVT.

V gene TRBV18 combines with J gene TRBJ1-1; 12 positions agree with TRBD1. The CDR3 has 17 amino acids. Unmatched junction bases numbered 8, after V lost 3 bases and J lost 3 bases. CDR1 and CDR2 (germline): KGHSH, LQKENI. The DNA of the CDR3 is TGTGCCAGCTCACCTCAGACGGGACAGGGGGCGGACACTGAAGCTTTCTTT. Translating gives CASSPQTGQGADTEAFF. Looking up the rest from reference TRBV18 and TRBJ1-1 gives the full variable domain: NAGVMQNPRHLVRRRGQEARLRCSPMKGHSHVYWYRQLPEEGLKFMVYLQKENIIDESGMPKERFSAEFPKEGPSILRIQQVVRGDSAAYFCASSPQTGQGADTEAFFGQGTRLTVV.

This clonotype was detected only a few times. As DNA, the CDR3 is TGCGCCAGCAGCAACAGTTTTCAGGACACCATATATTTT. It encodes CASSNSFQDTIYF. The chain carries TRBV5-1 and TRBJ1-3; D not certain. The V and J ends lost 4 bases and 8 bases respectively, with 13 bases between them. The CDR3 extends over 13 amino acids. The V gene's germline CDR1 is SGHRS and CDR2 YFSETQ. Based on the CDR3 plus reference TRBV5-1 and TRBJ1-3, the full variable domain is KAGVTQTPRYLIKTRGQQVTLSCSPISGHRSVSWYQQTPGQGLQFLFEYFSETQRNKGNFPGRFSGRQFSNSRSEMNVSTLELGDSALYLCASSNSFQDTIYFGEGSWLTVV.

The J gene is TRBJ1-2, the V gene TRBV6-2 or TRBV6-3; no clear D. The germline V gene has CDR1 MNHEY and CDR2 SVGEGT. The CDR3 contains 15 residues. Trimming removed 6 bases from V and 2 bases from J, with 16 bases in between. The CDR3 here is CASRLTGSANYGYTF. The CDR3 coding sequence is TGTGCCAGCAGACTGACGGGCAGCGCGAACTATGGCTACACCTTC.